Below are 29 T cell receptor beta chains sequenced from a single sample in a study of early T cells in non-severe SARS-CoV-2 infection. TCRdb analysed the 5' RACE reads with MiXCR anew, one entry per CDR3 protein. The sample yields tens of thousands of distinct CDR3 sequences, around a tenth seen once. Material: whole blood. All receptors come from an adult who was a healthcare worker with PCR-confirmed SARS-CoV-2 infection or an uninfected control (not recorded which).

The genes are TRBV5-1 and TRBJ2-3; no clear D gene. Germline CDR1 SGHRS, CDR2 YFSETQ. V was pared by 0 bases and J by 5 bases, with 10 bases between. The CDR3 loop spans 14 amino acids. The CDR3 loop is CASSLESFRDTQYF. For the CDR3, the DNA is TGCGCCAGCAGCTTGGAGTCATTTCGAGATACGCAGTATTTT.

At least ten counts were recorded for this clonotype. The chain uses TRBV7-2 and TRBJ1-1; no clear D. In germline, CDR1 is SGHTA, CDR2 FQGNSA. The CDR3 runs 13 residues. V was pared by 3 bases and J by 7 bases, with 12 bases between. The CDR3 bases are TGTGCCAGCAGCTTCCTTTCCGAGGATGAAGCTTTCTTT. It specifies CASSFLSEDEAFF.

This clonotype was observed at least ten times. The chain carries TRBV3-1 and TRBJ1-1, with D possibly matching TRBD1 (5 bases). Germline values: CDR1 LGHDT, CDR2 YNNKEL (reference sequence). CDR3 length: 14 residues. Trimming removed 4 bases from V and 1 base from J, with 10 bases in between. The CDR3 spells CASSPQVGNTEAFF. Here the CDR3 DNA reads TGTGCCAGCAGCCCACAGGTAGGGAACACTGAAGCTTTCTTT.

In its sample, this clonotype was seen a few times. The chain couples TRBV7-9 to TRBJ1-2, with 7 nucleotides matching TRBD1. V lost 5 bases to trimming and J lost 3 bases; unmatched junction nucleotides: 6. Germline V gene lookup returns CDR1 SEHNR and CDR2 FQNEAQ (reference sequence). The CDR3 totals 14 residues. The CDR3 loop reads CASSETGDHYGYTF. Here the CDR3 DNA reads TGTGCCAGCAGCGAAACAGGGGATCACTATGGCTACACCTTC. Together with reference TRBV7-9 and TRBJ1-2, the CDR3 gives the full variable domain: DTGVSQNPRHKITKRGQNVTFRCDPISEHNRLYWYRQTLGQGPEFLTYFQNEAQLEKSRLLSDRFSAERPKGSFSTLEIQRTEQGDSAMYLCASSETGDHYGYTFGSGTRLTVV.

To note about this clonotype: A clone one base away is much larger, so this may be a read error. The chain is built from TRBV6-6 and TRBJ2-7, with unresolved D. The CDR3 covers 11 residues. From germline, CDR1 is MNHNY and CDR2 SVGAGI (reference sequence). The CDR3: CASSSIYEQNF. The CDR3 nucleotides read TGTGCCAGCAGTTCGATCTACGAGCAGAACTTC.

As concerns this clonotype: This may be a read error, as it is one base from a much larger clone. This rearrangement joins TRBV30 to TRBJ1-1, with TRBD1 as a possible D gene (6 bases). Germline CDR1 is GTSNPN and CDR2 is SVGIG (reference sequence). CDR3 length: 13 amino acids. The CDR3 DNA sequence: TGTACCTGGACCCTGGGGGGCGAGACTGAAGCTTTCTTT. Protein: CTWTLGGETEAFF.

Many counts were recorded for this clonotype. This chain uses TRBV25-1 with TRBJ2-1; possible D gene TRBD2, 6 bases. The V gene lost 1 base and the J gene lost 7 bases, with 17 bases spanning the gap. The germline V gene has CDR1 MGHDK and CDR2 SYGVNS. CDR3 length equals 16 residues. CDR3 in amino acids: CASSEFILAGRNEQFF. The CDR3, as DNA: TGTGCCAGCAGTGAATTCATACTGGCAGGGAGGAATGAGCAGTTCTTC.

This clonotype was seen ten or more times. The chain carries TRBV20-1 and TRBJ2-7, with a weak D call TRBD1 (6 bases). This CDR3 is built from 14 residues. The V gene's germline CDR1 is DFQATT and CDR2 SNEGSKA (reference sequence). Trimming pared 0 bases from V and 2 bases from J, leaving 11 bases between. In DNA form, the CDR3 reads TGCAGTGCTAGAGATGCCAGGGGCACCTACGAGCAGTACTTC. Translating it yields CSARDARGTYEQYF.

This clonotype was seen a few times. The rearrangement uses TRBV7-8 and TRBJ2-3; 7 nucleotides align to TRBD2. Losses at the gene ends were 3 bases for V and 1 base for J; bases not matched to a gene: 7. From germline, CDR1 is SGHVS and CDR2 FQNEAQ. The CDR3 loop spans 16 amino acids. The CDR3 nucleotides read TGTGCCAGCAGCTTCCAACTAGCGAGAGGCACAGATACGCAGTATTTT. This encodes CASSFQLARGTDTQYF.

In this sample, this clonotype turned up a few times. The rearrangement joins TRBV3-2 to TRBJ2-5; TRBD1 was called by the table and not checked on the DNA. TRBV3-2 is an annotated pseudogene. This CDR3 contains 14 residues. CDR3 region: CASSPDRGLETQYF. CDR3 nucleotide sequence: TGTGCCAGCAGCCCGGACAGGGGGCTAGAGACCCAGTACTTC.

The V call is TRBV4-2, the J call TRBJ2-3, with 7 positions matching TRBD2. This CDR3 is 16 amino acids long. The V gene end was trimmed by 1 base and the J gene end by 9 bases; junction bases not matched to a gene: 13. In germline, CDR1 is LGHNA, CDR2 YNFKEQ. Here the CDR3 DNA reads TGTGCCAGCAGCCAAGTAAGCGGGGCGAGCATGGGGACGCAGTATTTT. It translates to CASSQVSGASMGTQYF.

This clonotype was detected ten times or more. V is TRBV3-1 and J is TRBJ2-7, with 9 bases aligning to TRBD2. The length of the CDR3 is 16 residues. The germline V gene encodes CDR1 LGHDT and CDR2 YNNKEL (reference sequence). After removal of 3 bases from V and 3 bases from J, the junction contained 9 bases not matched to a gene. The CDR3 nucleotides read TGTGCCAGCAGCCAGGCGGTGGGTAGCGGGAGCTACGAGCAGTACTTC. Protein: CASSQAVGSGSYEQYF.

This clonotype was recorded at least ten times. The genes are TRBV3-1 and TRBJ2-2; 8 nucleotides match TRBD1. The CDR3 sequence is 16 residues long. Trimming at V came to 4 bases and at J to 5 bases, leaving 9 bases not matched to a gene. The germline V gene has CDR1 LGHDT and CDR2 YNNKEL (reference sequence). The chain's CDR3 is CASSRQGAQGTGELFF. CDR3 nucleotides: TGTGCCAGCAGCCGGCAGGGGGCGCAGGGGACCGGGGAGCTGTTTTTT.

The chain links TRBV5-5 to TRBJ1-3, with TRBD1 matching over 7 bases. Germline lookup yields CDR1 SGHKS and CDR2 YYEKEE (reference sequence). The CDR3 loop spans 14 amino acids. Unmatched junction bases numbered 5, after V lost 4 bases and J lost 4 bases. CDR3 nucleotides: TGTGCCAGCAGCCCGACAGGGAGCGGAAACACCATATATTTT. It specifies CASSPTGSGNTIYF.

The rearrangement joins TRBV21-1 to TRBJ2-7; the tabulated D call, TRBD1, remains unverified against the DNA. TRBV21-1 is a recognized pseudogene. CDR3 length: 11 residues. The CDR3 reads CASSKEPGGYF. The CDR3 nucleotides read TGTGCCAGCAGCAAAGAGCCCGGGGGGTACTTC.

This clonotype was recorded at least ten times. The J gene is TRBJ2-7, the V gene TRBV7-9, with 8 bases that match TRBD1. V shed 4 bases and J 3 bases; nucleotides not matched to a gene: 11. The CDR3 is made up of 16 amino acids. From germline, CDR1 is SEHNR and CDR2 FQNEAQ (reference sequence). The CDR3 nucleotides are TGTGCCAGCAGCTCGTCATCCGGGACAGGACACTACGAGCAGTACTTC. It encodes CASSSSSGTGHYEQYF.

This clonotype was seen a handful of times. The gene calls are TRBV11-3 and TRBJ2-1; TRBD2 might be the D (5 bases). The germline CDR1 and CDR2 sequences are SGHNT and YENEEA. V was clipped by 1 base and J by 7 bases, with 11 bases between them. The CDR3 has 14 residues. CDR3 sequence reads: CASSLGPRGNEQFF. CDR3 sequence (DNA): TGTGCCAGCAGCTTAGGCCCGAGAGGGAATGAGCAGTTCTTC.

This clonotype was recorded many times. The chain recombines TRBV11-2 with TRBJ2-7; D is perhaps TRBD1 or TRBD2 (5 bases each). The CDR3 extends over 14 amino acids. Germline V gene data show CDR1 as SGHAT and CDR2 as FQNNGV. V was pared by 7 bases and J by 3 bases, with 16 bases between. The CDR3 loop reads CASTKGVRVYEQYF. As DNA, the CDR3 is TGTGCCAGCACCAAAGGGGTGCGGGTCTACGAGCAGTACTTC.

This clonotype occurred many times. The chain links TRBV12-3 or TRBV12-4 to TRBJ2-7, with a weak D call TRBD1 (5 bases). The CDR3 sequence is 15 residues long. The germline V and J ends were trimmed by 1 base and 6 bases, with 16 bases remaining between them. The CDR3 protein is CASSLGGQGLAEQYF. For the CDR3, the DNA is TGTGCCAGCAGTTTAGGAGGTCAGGGTCTTGCCGAGCAGTACTTC.

In this sample, this clonotype turned up once. This sequence joins TRBV9 and TRBJ2-7; 9 bases are a match to TRBD2. Germline assignment: CDR1 SGDLS and CDR2 YYNGEE. Trimming removed 4 bases from V and 5 bases from J; junction bases left unmatched: 10. The CDR3 has 15 residues. The CDR3 sequence is CASSPGSGSFNEQYF. DNA of the CDR3: TGTGCCAGCAGCCCAGGTAGCGGGAGTTTCAACGAGCAGTACTTC.

This rearrangement joins TRBV15 to TRBJ1-6; D call uncertain. The germline V gene has CDR1 LNHNV and CDR2 YYDKDF (reference sequence). The ends were cut back, 0 bases at V and 5 bases at J, with 11 bases in the middle. The CDR3 contains 16 residues. DNA for the CDR3: TGTGCCACCAGCAGAGAGGTTGACACAGATAATTCACCCCTCCACTTT. It codes for CATSREVDTDNSPLHF.

J is TRBJ2-4 and V is TRBV20-1; 16 bases line up with TRBD2. The CDR3 length is 21 residues. V gave up 2 bases and J gave up 3 bases; unmatched junction bases: 16. Germline-derived CDR1 and CDR2 are DFQATT and SNEGSKA (reference sequence). This CDR3 reads CSARSGLAGGPKDGIKNIQYF. The CDR3 DNA is TGCAGTGCTAGATCGGGACTAGCGGGAGGGCCGAAAGACGGAATCAAAAACATTCAGTACTTC.

This clonotype occurred a few times. CDR3 sequence (DNA): TGTGCCAGTAGTAACACAAGGGAGACTGAAGCTTTCTTT. It codes for CASSNTRETEAFF. The J gene is TRBJ1-1, the V gene TRBV19, with unresolved D. Per germline, CDR1 LNHDA and CDR2 SQIVND (reference sequence). Deletions cut 4 bases from V and 5 bases from J, with 11 bases between. The CDR3 contains 13 residues.

V gene TRBV30 combines with J gene TRBJ1-1; 7 bases are shared with TRBD1. The CDR3 sequence is 13 residues long. V shed 2 bases, J shed 8 bases, and the junction held 8 bases outside the gene matches. Germline V lookup: CDR1 GTSNPN, CDR2 SVGIG (reference sequence). The CDR3 protein is CAWSRDSRREAFF. CDR3 nucleotide sequence: TGTGCCTGGAGTCGGGACAGCCGAAGAGAAGCTTTCTTT.

This clonotype was recorded at least ten times. The J gene is TRBJ1-2, the V gene TRBV10-3; D might be TRBD1 (6 bases). Per germline, CDR1 ENHRY and CDR2 SYGVKD. Trimming took 5 bases from V and 8 from J, leaving 15 bases between them. CDR3 size: 13 residues. The CDR3 nucleotides read TGTGCCATCAGTTTCTCAGGGGACTGGGGCTACACCTTC. This sequence encodes CAISFSGDWGYTF.

Many counts were recorded for this clonotype. V is TRBV7-9 and J is TRBJ2-3, with no clear D. Trimming left V 3 bases short and J 2 bases short, with 6 bases between. Germline CDR1 SEHNR, CDR2 FQNEAQ (reference sequence). The CDR3 has 13 amino acids. The CDR3 sequence: CASSFGNTDTQYF. The CDR3 nucleotides read TGTGCCAGCAGCTTTGGGAACACAGATACGCAGTATTTT.

This clonotype was counted many times. The chain joins TRBV6-6 to TRBJ2-3; 10 bases match TRBD1. With V trimmed by 7 bases and J by 8 bases, 12 bases remained unmatched. The CDR3 covers 15 residues. CDR1 is MNHNY and CDR2 is SVGAGI in the germline V gene (reference sequence). The CDR3 nucleotides read TGTGCCAGCATCGGGTTGGGACAGGGGTCTGGTACGCAGTATTTT. It translates to CASIGLGQGSGTQYF.

The chain recombines TRBV7-9 with TRBJ2-5, with TRBD2 as a possible D gene (6 bases). Germline assignment: CDR1 SEHNR and CDR2 FQNEAQ (reference sequence). V was trimmed by 4 bases and J by 2 bases, leaving 11 bases between them. This CDR3 has 14 residues. For the CDR3, the DNA is TGTGCCAGCAGCTCGGGGGTTTTACAAGAGACCCAGTACTTC. Translating gives CASSSGVLQETQYF.

This clonotype has only a few counts. The chain is built from TRBV18 and TRBJ2-5; no definite D call. Deletions cut 3 bases from V and 5 bases from J, with 10 bases between. The CDR3 contains 13 residues. CDR1 and CDR2 (germline): KGHSH, LQKENI. The CDR3 DNA is TGTGCCAGCTCACCGGTAGTAGGGGAGACCCAGTACTTC. Protein: CASSPVVGETQYF.